This T cell receptor (beta chain) originates from a study of PD-1 blockade in mismatch repair-deficient tumors. Sequencing used immunoSEQ multiplex PCR; TCRdb keeps in-frame clones, though not all of them. Of 95,000 to 150,000 clones in the sample, approximately 90% were seen once. Between the trimmed V and J ends, which lost 0 bases and 14 bases, there was a span of 18 bases. Germline CDR1 and CDR2: SGHTS and YDEGEE. The CDR3 is 14 amino acids. Sample: peripheral blood, taken 44 weeks after starting pembrolizumab. The J gene is TRBJ1-5, the V gene TRBV5-8, with D unclear. This clonotype originated in an adult with mismatch repair-deficient cancer. CDR3 in DNA: TGTGCCAGCAGCTTGGTTACCGGCCCAATCTTGGAGCATTTT. Amino acids: CASSLVTGPILEHF.